This T cell receptor beta chain emerged from a study of shared clonotypes between healthy human individuals. Study at large: Donors were a couple of women and three men aged 18 to 49. Per donor, three plates held CD4 naive cells, three held CD4 memory, two held CD8 naive and one held CD8 memory.

Genomic DNA of every subset was divided equally among multiple immunoSEQ plates. Libraries were prepared by immunoSEQ multiplex PCR; TCRdb keeps only in-frame clonotypes and omits some of them. The profile shows about 1.5 million clones, more than 95% of them singletons. The CDR3 extends over 15 amino acids. Trimming cost V 6 bases and J 1 base; bases outside gene matches: 6. The germline V gene has CDR1 MNHNS and CDR2 SASEGT. The sequencing input was naive CD4+ T cells sorted from blood. The subset is: CD45RA+ positively selected. The gene calls are TRBV6-1 and TRBJ1-5, with 7 positions matching TRBD1. The source of this sequence is a man between 25 and 39 years old in good health. The CDR3 loop reads CASRPTGLSNQPQHF. The CDR3 DNA reads TGTGCCAGCAGACCGACAGGGTTAAGCAATCAGCCCCAGCATTTT.